What follows are 7 T cell receptor beta chains derived from one specimen sequenced in a study of T cells in women clearing cervical HPV infection. Some clones are missing from TCRdb's copy, which holds only in-frame ones; the method was immunoSEQ multiplex PCR. In all, the sample yields about 36,000 clones. The specimen sequenced was blood buffy coat. The receptor set was obtained from a woman aged 18-69 years with a cervical HPV16 infection that either progressed to CIN3+ or cleared (not recorded which).

About this clone: From the germline J gene comes the end of the CDR3, since the read stops 3 residues before it. J is TRBJ1-1 and V is TRBV7-9; tentatively, D is TRBD1 (5 bases). Germline CDR1 SEHNR, CDR2 FQNEAQ (reference sequence). The CDR3 runs 14 residues. V gave up 5 bases and J gave up 1 base, with 11 bases separating them. CDR3 bases read: TGTGCCAGCAGCCAGGACATGGGGAACACTGAA. Translation gives CASSQDMGNTE. The entire CDR3 protein is CASSQDMGNTEAFF. The full variable domain, with the rest looked up from reference TRBV7-9 and TRBJ1-1, is DTGVSQNPRHKITKRGQNVTFRCDPISEHNRLYWYRQTLGQGPEFLTYFQNEAQLEKSRLLSDRFSAERPKGSFSTLEIQRTEQGDSAMYLCASSQDMGNTEAFFGQGTRLTVV.

The part of the CDR3 DNA that was read is TGTGCCAGTAGTATTGTGACAGGGGGTTCTGGC. It codes for CASSIVTGGSG. Given in full, the CDR3 is CASSIVTGGSGYTF. The rearrangement joins TRBV19 to TRBJ1-2, with 9 positions matching TRBD1. The read ends 3 residues early relative to the CDR3; the germline J gene fills the gap. Germline V lookup: CDR1 LNHDA, CDR2 SQIVND (reference sequence). The CDR3 has 14 amino acids. V gave up 3 bases and J gave up 7 bases; unmatched junction bases: 6.

Note on this clone: Read data end 3 residues before the CDR3 end; the end is taken from the germline J gene. The chain recombines TRBV7-9 with TRBJ1-2; D remains ambiguous. Germline-derived CDR1 and CDR2 are SEHNR and FQNEAQ (reference sequence). The CDR3 extends over 13 amino acids. With 4 bases removed from V and 0 bases from J, the gap between germline ends came to 6 bases. Incomplete CDR3 DNA: TGTGCCAGCAGCTCAACGGCTAACTATGGC. Translating it yields CASSSTANYG. The entire CDR3 reads CASSSTANYGYTF.

In the case of this clone: The CDR3 is cut off 3 residues early in the read; its end comes from the germline J gene. V and J are TRBV20-1 and TRBJ2-2; 7 nucleotides match TRBD1. This CDR3 is 16 amino acids long. The ends lost 5 bases at V and 1 base at J; junction bases unmatched: 10. Germline V gene data show CDR1 as DFQATT and CDR2 as SNEGSKA (reference sequence). The part of the CDR3 DNA that was read is TGCAGTGCTCGTCATAAGGGGGCCTTGAACACCGGGGAG. Its protein product is CSARHKGALNTGE. The entire CDR3 reads CSARHKGALNTGELFF.

On this clone itself: The read terminates 3 residues ahead of where the CDR3 ends, so the germline J gene completes it. J is TRBJ1-1 and V is TRBV20-1; a weak D match, TRBD1 (6 bases). Germline loops: CDR1 DFQATT, CDR2 SNEGSKA (reference sequence). CDR3 length equals 14 residues. V was clipped by 6 bases and J by 4 bases, with 18 bases between them. Partial CDR3 DNA: TGCAGTGCCGAGGGGGTGGCGGACAGCACTGAA. Translation: CSAEGVADSTE. The full CDR3 sequence reads CSAEGVADSTEAFF.

CDR3 amino acids: CASSVQLAGVEQFF. CDR3 DNA, as far as it was read: TGTGCCAGCAGTGTTCAACTAGCGGGGGTTGAG. The V and J genes are TRBV2 and TRBJ2-1; 11 positions match TRBD2. The read falls 3 residues short of the CDR3 end, and the missing part is taken from the germline J gene. Germline-derived CDR1 and CDR2 are SNHLY and FYNNEI. The CDR3 covers 14 residues. The junction had 5 bases not matched to a gene; V was cut back by 4 bases and J by 9 bases.

With regard to this clone: The read terminates 3 residues ahead of where the CDR3 ends, so the germline J gene completes it. The chain employs TRBV11-1 and TRBJ2-1; 7 bases are shared with TRBD2. From germline, CDR1 is SGHAT and CDR2 FQDESV (reference sequence). V dropped 5 bases and J dropped 2; count of bases not matched to a gene: 6. This CDR3 has 15 residues. CDR3 DNA, as far as it was read: TGTGCCAGCAGCCAGGCTAGCGGCCCCTACAATGAG. This sequence encodes CASSQASGPYNE. The full CDR3 protein is CASSQASGPYNEQFF.